What follows are 17 T cell receptor beta chains derived from one specimen sequenced in a study of brain T cells in children with intractable seizures (dated by TCRdb to the early 2020s). Libraries were built with the immunoSEQ multiplex PCR assay. What TCRdb holds here is the immuneACCESS table cut down to in-frame rearrangements. Part of the clones is not present; checked against another copy, under half of the missing clones reflect an unresolved V gene, and the others are unexplained. Recorded for this sample are 340,000 or so clones; 93% of them occurred a single time. Around 6% of the sample comes from the top ten. The time point label for this specimen denotes: blood from clinic visit 5 months post-surgery; TSC patient then seizure free. This material consisted of peripheral blood, taken approximately 5 months after surgery. Receptors originate from a boy less than two years old with tuberous sclerosis and intractable seizures.

This clone was detected only once. The rearrangement links TRBV19 to TRBJ2-3; D possibly matches TRBD1 or TRBD2 (6 bases each). The CDR3 is made up of 16 amino acids. Trimming stripped 3 bases from V and 7 bases from J, with 20 bases between. Germline CDR1 and CDR2: LNHDA and SQIVND (reference sequence). The CDR3 nucleotides are TGTGCCAGTAGTATGATGGGGGGCGCCCATGGAAATACGCAGTATTTT. It yields the protein CASSMMGGAHGNTQYF. The variable domain in full, with the rest retrieved from reference TRBV19 and TRBJ2-3, is DGGITQSPKYLFRKEGQNVTLSCEQNLNHDAMYWYRQDPGQGLRLIYYSQIVNDFQKGDIAEGYSVSREKKESFPLTVTSAQKNPTAFYLCASSMMGGAHGNTQYFGPGTRLTVL.

This clone was seen just once. The chain is built from TRBV4-1 and TRBJ2-7; the D is unclear. V shed 1 base and J shed 0 bases, with 4 bases lying between them. Per the germline V gene, CDR1 is MGHRA and CDR2 is YSYEKL. The CDR3 has 13 amino acids. CDR3 region: CASSQVNSYEQYF. The CDR3 nucleotides are TGCGCCAGCAGCCAAGTCAACTCCTACGAGCAGTACTTC.

This rearrangement joins TRBV9 to TRBJ1-1; D not resolved. V was cut by 4 bases and J by 4 bases, with 11 bases left in between. The CDR3 spans 13 residues. Germline V CDR1 and CDR2: SGDLS, YYNGEE. The CDR3 DNA reads as TGTGCCAGCAGCCCTTCAAGGTCCACTGAAGCTTTCTTT. Translating gives CASSPSRSTEAFF.

The chain employs TRBV7-3 and TRBJ2-3; no firm D call. Germline V gene lookup returns CDR1 SGHTA and CDR2 FQGTGA. The ends were cut back, 2 bases at V and 3 bases at J, with 9 bases in the middle. The CDR3 has 14 amino acids. The CDR3 DNA reads TGTGCCAGCAGCTTACTAGGAAAAACAGATACGCAGTATTTT. Translating gives CASSLLGKTDTQYF.

The rearrangement links TRBV19 to TRBJ2-7, with TRBD2 as a possible D gene (5 bases). The germline CDR1 and CDR2 sequences are LNHDA and SQIVND (reference sequence). This CDR3 is 13 amino acids long. The V end was cut by 6 bases, the J end by 5 bases, with 14 bases between. The CDR3 coding sequence is TGTGCCAGTAGCCCTGCTAGCATCGACGAGCAGTACTTC. This translates into CASSPASIDEQYF.

The V and J genes are TRBV5-1 and TRBJ2-2; D is unresolved. From germline, CDR1 is SGHRS and CDR2 YFSETQ. V was trimmed by 0 bases and J by 5 bases, leaving 11 bases between them. This CDR3 region has 15 residues. The CDR3 DNA reads TGCGCCAGCAGCTTGGTCCAATTGGTAACCGGGGAGCTGTTTTTT. It encodes CASSLVQLVTGELFF.

The CDR3 region is CASSYGTGEPYEQYF. The CDR3 DNA reads as TGTGCCAGCAGCTACGGGACAGGGGAACCCTACGAGCAGTACTTC. This sequence joins TRBV6-5 and TRBJ2-7, with 10 positions matching TRBD1. Germline CDR1 and CDR2: MNHEY and SVGAGI. The junction had 7 bases not matched to a gene; V was cut back by 6 bases and J by 2 bases. The CDR3 extends over 15 amino acids.

The chain employs TRBV21-1 and TRBJ1-1; the D call TRBD1 from the table was never checked on the DNA. TRBV21-1 is a pseudogene. This CDR3 spans 15 amino acids. DNA for the CDR3: TGTGCCAGCAGCAAATTCCTCGGACAGGGGGGACAAGCTTTCTTT. This sequence encodes CASSKFLGQGGQAFF.

The chain employs TRBV2 and TRBJ2-7; D is perhaps TRBD2 (5 bases). The CDR3 covers 13 residues. Germline V gene sequence: CDR1 SNHLY, CDR2 FYNNEI. V dropped 6 bases and J dropped 2 bases, with 11 bases sitting between them. CDR3 DNA: TGTGCCAGCAGGGACCGGGGTCCCTACGAGCAGTACTTC. This sequence encodes CASRDRGPYEQYF.

The V gene is TRBV5-1, the J gene TRBJ1-4, with D maybe TRBD1 (5 bases). Germline CDR1 SGHRS, CDR2 YFSETQ. The CDR3 runs to 14 residues. V dropped 3 bases and J dropped 5 bases, with 11 bases sitting between them. As DNA, the CDR3 is TGCGCCAGCAGCTCTGAGGCAGGGAATGAAAAACTGTTTTTT. This codes for CASSSEAGNEKLFF.

This clone is a singleton in its sample. The chain has TRBV3-1 (or the pseudogene TRBV3-2) and TRBJ1-1; 7 bases agree with TRBD1. The CDR3 runs to 11 residues. J was trimmed by 4 bases and V by 11 bases; bases with no gene match: 4. The germline V gene encodes CDR1 LGHDT and CDR2 YNNKEL (reference sequence). The DNA for the CDR3 is TGTGCCGCACAGGGGCCCACTGAAGCTTTCTTT. Residues: CAAQGPTEAFF.

This clone has just a few counts. The gene calls are TRBV4-1 and TRBJ1-5; D remains unclear. The CDR3 extends over 15 amino acids. Per germline, CDR1 MGHRA and CDR2 YSYEKL. V lost 1 base and J 0 bases, leaving 7 bases between the germline ends. In DNA, the CDR3 is TGCGCCAGCAGCCAAGTGACACTTAGCAATCAGCCCCAGCATTTT. Protein product: CASSQVTLSNQPQHF.

The CDR3 region has the DNA TGTGCCAGCAGCTTAGGGGTCAGAACTACAGATACGCAGTATTTT. It specifies CASSLGVRTTDTQYF. V and J are TRBV11-3 and TRBJ2-3; D is undetermined. The CDR3 is 15 amino acids. Germline CDR1 SGHNT, CDR2 YENEEA. Trimming stripped 1 base from V and 3 bases from J, with 11 bases between. Filled out from reference TRBV11-3 and TRBJ2-3, the complete variable domain reads EAGVVQSPRYKIIEKKQPVAFWCNPISGHNTLYWYLQNLGQGPELLIRYENEEAVDDSQLPKDRFSAERLKGVDSTLKIQPAELGDSAVYLCASSLGVRTTDTQYFGPGTRLTVL.

The rearrangement uses TRBV3-1 (or the pseudogene TRBV3-2) and TRBJ2-1, with D maybe TRBD2 (6 bases). Trimming stripped 0 bases from V and 0 bases from J, with 12 bases between. Germline V gives CDR1 LGHDT, CDR2 YNNKEL (reference sequence). This CDR3 region has 17 residues. The CDR3 DNA reads as TGTGCCAGCAGCCAAGATGACCGGCGGGGCTCCTACAATGAGCAGTTCTTC. Translation: CASSQDDRRGSYNEQFF.

This chain joins TRBV27 and TRBJ2-7; maybe TRBD1 (5 bases). V lost 5 bases and J 2 bases, leaving 13 bases between the germline ends. Germline lookup yields CDR1 MNHEY and CDR2 SMNVEV (reference sequence). This CDR3 has 14 amino acids. The CDR3 protein is CASSLQGPPYEQYF. The CDR3 bases are TGTGCCAGCAGTCTTCAGGGTCCCCCCTACGAGCAGTACTTC.

This chain connects TRBV3-1 (or the pseudogene TRBV3-2) to TRBJ2-7; either TRBD1 or TRBD2 may supply D (5 bases each). The CDR3 has 14 amino acids. Germline assignment: CDR1 LGHDT and CDR2 YNNKEL (reference sequence). The V end was cut by 1 base, the J end by 0 bases, with 7 bases between. This CDR3 reads CASSQAGSSYEQYF. CDR3 in DNA: TGTGCCAGCAGCCAAGCAGGGAGCTCCTACGAGCAGTACTTC.

The chain is built from TRBV4-1 and TRBJ2-2; perhaps D is TRBD1 or TRBD2 (5 bases each). In germline, CDR1 is MGHRA, CDR2 YSYEKL. Trimming pared 1 base from V and 4 bases from J, leaving 7 bases between. This CDR3 region has 14 residues. The CDR3 coding sequence is TGCGCCAGCAGCCAAGTGGGGGTCACCGGGGAGCTGTTTTTT. Translated: CASSQVGVTGELFF.